This record concerns one T cell receptor (beta chain) sequence. These data are taken from a study of graft-versus-host responses after intestinal transplantation. The germline gives CDR1 SGHNT, CDR2 YENEEA. Trimming at V came to 3 bases and at J to 8 bases, leaving 6 bases not matched to a gene. The CDR3 sequence is 14 residues long. Profiling relied on immunoSEQ multiplex PCR, and the TCRdb table lists in-frame clones only, not all of them. Among 20,000 to 30,000 clones listed, around 78% were seen once. V gene TRBV11-3 combines with J gene TRBJ2-1; 8 bases align to TRBD2. The sequencing here drew on PBMCs, taken around 29 days after intestinal transplant. This sequence originates from a human patient who received an intestinal transplant, so some T cells may come from the graft donor. For the CDR3, the DNA is TGTGCCAGCAGCTTTTTAGCGGGAAGCGATGAGCAGTTCTTC. It translates to CASSFLAGSDEQFF.